These 29 T cell receptor beta chains originate from one sample sequenced in a study of beta chain features in type 1 diabetes. Study findings and constraints: Type 1 diabetes patients had TCRB CDR3s that were shorter (moderately but significantly so) in all four CD4+ subsets.

The whole isolated RNA underwent reverse transcription, so sequencing captured expressed TCRB transcripts. Clones were sequenced by immunoSEQ multiplex PCR, and TCRdb holds only the in-frame ones, with some missing. This sample has over 150,000 clones, with around 7.8% found just once. Which antigens these TCRs recognize remains unknown. Sequenced input: central memory CD4+ T cells from blood. The receptor set was obtained from a woman between 35 and 50 years old with type 1 diabetes.

The sample holds a few counts of this clone. The V call is TRBV5-1, the J call TRBJ2-6, with D uncertain. V lost 1 base to trimming and J lost 2 bases, with 7 bases between them. The CDR3 covers 15 residues. CDR1 and CDR2 from the germline V gene are SGHRS and YFSETQ. CDR3 sequence reads: CASSLLQAGANVLTF. The CDR3 bases are TGCGCCAGCAGCTTGCTCCAGGCTGGGGCCAACGTCCTGACTTTC. The whole variable domain, filled in from reference TRBV5-1 and TRBJ2-6, reads KAGVTQTPRYLIKTRGQQVTLSCSPISGHRSVSWYQQTPGQGLQFLFEYFSETQRNKGNFPGRFSGRQFSNSRSEMNVSTLELGDSALYLCASSLLQAGANVLTFGAGSRLTVL.

V usage is TRBV29-1 and J usage is TRBJ1-3; the match to TRBD1 covers 12 bases. The CDR3 contains 16 residues. Germline V gene lookup returns CDR1 SQVTM and CDR2 ANQGSEA. V gave up 6 bases and J gave up 4 bases; unmatched junction bases: 10. The CDR3: CSVHGPGTGGGNTIYF. The CDR3 region has the DNA TGCAGCGTACACGGCCCCGGGACAGGGGGCGGAAACACCATATATTTT.

This chain uses TRBV28 with TRBJ2-7; 10 positions match TRBD2. Germline V gene lookup returns CDR1 MDHEN and CDR2 SYDVKM. The CDR3 has 14 residues. J was trimmed by 4 bases and V by 5 bases; bases with no gene match: 5. The CDR3 region is CASSGLAGDYEQYF. The CDR3 nucleotides read TGTGCCAGCAGTGGTCTAGCGGGAGATTACGAGCAGTACTTC.

V and J are TRBV5-4 and TRBJ2-5; possible D gene TRBD1, 6 bases. Germline CDR1 is SGHNT and CDR2 is YYREEE (reference sequence). Trimming took 4 bases from V and 1 from J, leaving 8 bases between them. The CDR3 is 13 amino acids. CDR3: CASSQGSQETQYF. The CDR3 nucleotides are TGTGCCAGCAGCCAGGGGTCCCAAGAGACCCAGTACTTC.

The chain is built from TRBV6-6 and TRBJ2-7; 9 bases are a match to TRBD1. CDR3 length: 15 residues. The germline V gene encodes CDR1 MNHNY and CDR2 SVGAGI (reference sequence). Trimming removed 5 bases from V and 3 bases from J; junction bases left unmatched: 8. The CDR3 DNA is TGTGCCAGCAGTGCACAGGGACAGGGATACTACGAGCAGTACTTC. Amino acids: CASSAQGQGYYEQYF.

The chain uses TRBV6-6 and TRBJ1-2, with 8 bases identical to TRBD1. The CDR3 is 14 residues long. Germline CDR1 is MNHNY and CDR2 is SVGAGI (reference sequence). V was clipped by 2 bases and J by 4 bases; unmatched bases: 3. DNA of the CDR3: TGTGCCAGCAGTTACCAGGGGACAGGCTATGGCTACACCTTC. Its translation: CASSYQGTGYGYTF.

This clone was counted between two and nine times. This chain connects TRBV7-3 to TRBJ2-5; D is possibly TRBD2 (5 bases). This CDR3 contains 13 residues. The V end lost 5 bases, the J end lost 5 bases, and 12 bases lay between the germline ends. Germline V gene data show CDR1 as SGHTA and CDR2 as FQGTGA. The CDR3 reads CASSRGWAETQYF. DNA of the CDR3: TGTGCCAGCAGCCGCGGGTGGGCCGAGACCCAGTACTTC.

This clone was detected only a few times. J is TRBJ2-3 and V is TRBV7-3; maybe TRBD2 (6 bases). CDR3 length: 15 amino acids. CDR1 is SGHTA and CDR2 is FQGTGA in the germline V gene. V was clipped by 1 base and J by 2 bases, with 10 bases between them. The DNA of the CDR3 is TGTGCCAGCAGCTTAATACGGGGGACCACAGATACGCAGTATTTT. Translated, it gives CASSLIRGTTDTQYF.

The J gene is TRBJ2-1, the V gene TRBV4-2, with 12 bases identical to TRBD2. V lost 1 base to trimming and J lost 6 bases; unmatched junction nucleotides: 7. CDR1 and CDR2 (germline): LGHNA, YNFKEQ. This CDR3 is built from 17 residues. The CDR3 DNA is TGTGCCAGCAGCCAAGCTCCCCTAGCGGGAGGGGGCAATGAGCAGTTCTTC. This translates into CASSQAPLAGGGNEQFF.

This clone was seen a handful of times. The chain joins TRBV19 to TRBJ2-1; 8 bases align to TRBD1. CDR1 is LNHDA and CDR2 is SQIVND in the germline V gene (reference sequence). Unmatched junction bases numbered 12, after V lost 10 bases and J lost 4 bases. The CDR3 runs 15 residues. The CDR3 is CAISYRTGSYNEQFF. CDR3 nucleotide sequence: TGTGCCATCTCCTACCGGACAGGGTCGTACAATGAGCAGTTCTTC.

The chain has TRBV15 and TRBJ2-1, with 8 bases lining up with TRBD2. The length of the CDR3 is 14 residues. The trim removed 5 bases at V and 10 bases at J, leaving 10 bases unmatched. Germline lookup yields CDR1 LNHNV and CDR2 YYDKDF (reference sequence). This CDR3 reads CATSPGGVAGEQFF. CDR3 coding DNA: TGTGCCACCAGCCCGGGGGGGGTTGCGGGAGAGCAGTTCTTC.

A few counts support this clone. The rearrangement links TRBV27 to TRBJ2-3; 10 positions match TRBD1. Germline CDR1 and CDR2: MNHEY and SMNVEV (reference sequence). With 6 bases clipped from V and 8 bases from J, the junction kept 14 bases outside the gene matches. The length of the CDR3 is 16 residues. CDR3 DNA: TGTGCCAGCAGGGGACAGGGGCTGGGGAGAGAGGGTACGCAGTATTTT. As protein: CASRGQGLGREGTQYF.

J is TRBJ1-1 and V is TRBV28; possibly TRBD1 for D (6 bases). This CDR3 is built from 15 residues. The V end was cut by 6 bases, the J end by 1 base, with 15 bases between. Germline assignment: CDR1 MDHEN and CDR2 SYDVKM. CDR3 bases: TGTGCCAGCAGGTCCCCAACAGGGAGGAACACTGAAGCTTTCTTT. It yields the protein CASRSPTGRNTEAFF.

The chain combines TRBV18 with TRBJ1-5; D call uncertain. The CDR3 contains 14 residues. Germline V lookup: CDR1 KGHSH, CDR2 LQKENI. The V gene lost 3 bases and the J gene lost 5 bases, with 11 bases spanning the gap. The DNA for the CDR3 is TGTGCCAGCTCACCGACCGTGGGCGATCAGCCCCAGCATTTT. This sequence encodes CASSPTVGDQPQHF.

This clone was recorded a few times. The chain couples TRBV29-1 to TRBJ1-2, with D possibly being TRBD1 (5 bases). Germline CDR1 reads SQVTM; CDR2 reads ANQGSEA. Deletions cut 3 bases from V and 0 bases from J, with 14 bases between. The length of the CDR3 is 15 residues. CDR3 coding DNA: TGCAGCGTTGATTGGGGCGCCCCTCCTAACTATGGCTACACCTTC. Its protein product is CSVDWGAPPNYGYTF.

The chain uses TRBV7-8 and TRBJ2-7, with 8 positions matching TRBD2. The germline V gene encodes CDR1 SGHVS and CDR2 FQNEAQ. This CDR3 contains 17 residues. Trimming removed 0 bases from V and 3 bases from J; junction bases left unmatched: 10. The CDR3 sequence is CASSLARARGGGYEQYF. CDR3 sequence (DNA): TGTGCCAGCAGCTTAGCGCGAGCTCGGGGGGGCGGCTACGAGCAGTACTTC.

This chain joins TRBV6-5 and TRBJ2-4; 11 nucleotides line up with TRBD1. The CDR3 is 12 residues long. Trimming at V came to 10 bases and at J to 7 bases, leaving 3 bases not matched to a gene. CDR1 is MNHEY and CDR2 is SVGAGI in the germline V gene. CDR3 DNA: TGTGCCATCGGGACAGGGGGGAACATTCAGTACTTC. Its protein product is CAIGTGGNIQYF.

The chain links TRBV2 to TRBJ1-3; D remains ambiguous. The V end lost 8 bases, the J end lost 4 bases, and 12 bases lay between the germline ends. CDR1 and CDR2 (germline): SNHLY, FYNNEI. This CDR3 has 13 residues. CDR3 amino acids: CASLRRSGNTIYF. The CDR3 region has the DNA TGTGCCAGCCTAAGGCGGTCAGGAAACACCATATATTTT.

There are a few counts of this clone. The rearrangement uses TRBV30 and TRBJ2-7; 8 nucleotides agree with TRBD2. Trimming took 2 bases from V and 3 from J; bases not matched to a gene: 6. Germline V gene data show CDR1 as GTSNPN and CDR2 as SVGIG (reference sequence). The CDR3 covers 14 residues. In DNA form, the CDR3 reads TGTGCCTGGAGTAGCATAGCGGGATACTACGAGCAGTACTTC. Encoded protein: CAWSSIAGYYEQYF.

This rearrangement joins TRBV5-1 to TRBJ1-1; D uncertain. CDR1 is SGHRS and CDR2 is YFSETQ in the germline V gene. The CDR3 spans 14 residues. V lost 0 bases and J lost 4, with 10 bases in between. The CDR3 reads CASSLEVPGTEAFF. The DNA of the CDR3 is TGCGCCAGCAGCTTGGAGGTACCGGGCACTGAAGCTTTCTTT.

J is TRBJ1-2 and V is TRBV30, with a weak D call TRBD1 (5 bases). The germline CDR1 and CDR2 sequences are GTSNPN and SVGIG (reference sequence). The CDR3 contains 13 residues. V shed 6 bases and J shed 2 bases, with 13 bases lying between them. CDR3 amino acids: CACGTGENYGYTF. Here the CDR3 DNA reads TGTGCCTGCGGAACAGGCGAGAACTATGGCTACACCTTC.

This clone was counted between two and nine times. This chain links TRBV5-6 with TRBJ2-5; TRBD2 agrees at 10 bases. Germline V CDR1 and CDR2: SGHDT, YYEEEE. There are 16 residues in the CDR3. J gave up 2 bases and V 5 bases, and 9 bases lay outside the gene matches. Here the CDR3 reads CASRPGTSELQETQYF. The CDR3, as DNA: TGTGCCAGCAGACCCGGGACTAGCGAGCTTCAAGAGACCCAGTACTTC.

The CDR3 coding sequence is TGTGCCAGCTCACCAACGTATGGCGAGGACACTGAAGCTTTCTTT. Translating it yields CASSPTYGEDTEAFF. This rearrangement joins TRBV18 to TRBJ1-1; D gene uncertain. V lost 2 bases and J 3 bases, leaving 13 bases between the germline ends. This CDR3 is 15 amino acids long. CDR1 and CDR2 from the germline V gene are KGHSH and LQKENI.

This chain uses TRBV2 with TRBJ1-3; D ambiguous. There are 13 residues in the CDR3. V lost 6 bases and J 2 bases, leaving 8 bases between the germline ends. The germline V gene encodes CDR1 SNHLY and CDR2 FYNNEI. The DNA of the CDR3 is TGTGCCAGCAGCCTCAGGACTGGAAACACCATATATTTT. Its translation: CASSLRTGNTIYF.

The chain has TRBV7-2 and TRBJ1-5, with D possibly TRBD1 on 6 matching bases. V was clipped by 5 bases and J by 5 bases, with 19 bases between them. Germline lookup yields CDR1 SGHTA and CDR2 FQGNSA. The CDR3 contains 16 residues. The CDR3: CASSAQGGGSHQPQHF. CDR3 coding DNA: TGTGCCAGCAGCGCTCAGGGAGGGGGTTCTCATCAGCCCCAGCATTTT. The full variable domain, completed using reference TRBV7-2 and TRBJ1-5, is GAGVSQSPSNKVTEKGKDVELRCDPISGHTALYWYRQSLGQGLEFLIYFQGNSAPDKSGLPSDRFSAERTGGSVSTLTIQRTQQEDSAVYLCASSAQGGGSHQPQHFGDGTRLSIL.

This clone occurred a few times. The chain is built from TRBV2 and TRBJ2-7; TRBD1 agrees at 8 bases. Trimming took 8 bases from V and 2 from J; bases not matched to a gene: 2. CDR1 SNHLY and CDR2 FYNNEI come from the germline V gene. CDR3 length equals 12 residues. CDR3 nucleotide sequence: TGTGCCAGCGGACAGGGACCCTACGAGCAGTACTTC. It specifies CASGQGPYEQYF.

The rearrangement joins TRBV5-1 to TRBJ2-3; perhaps TRBD1 as D (6 bases). This CDR3 region has 16 residues. From germline, CDR1 is SGHRS and CDR2 YFSETQ. V was cut by 6 bases and J by 0 bases, with 17 bases left in between. The CDR3 reads CASTHGQSTSTDTQYF. In DNA, the CDR3 is TGCGCCAGCACCCACGGACAGTCGACTAGCACAGATACGCAGTATTTT.

This sequence joins TRBV19 and TRBJ2-3, with 8 positions matching TRBD1. Losses at the gene ends were 4 bases for V and 3 bases for J; bases not matched to a gene: 6. This CDR3 has 15 residues. The germline gives CDR1 LNHDA, CDR2 SQIVND (reference sequence). CDR3: CASSTQGAQTDTQYF. The DNA for the CDR3 is TGTGCCAGTAGTACCCAGGGGGCGCAGACAGATACGCAGTATTTT.

This clone has just a few counts. This chain connects TRBV10-3 to TRBJ2-3; D is possibly TRBD2 (6 bases). Germline V gives CDR1 ENHRY, CDR2 SYGVKD. The CDR3 extends over 14 amino acids. Trimming left V 3 bases short and J 5 bases short, with 12 bases between. CDR3 amino acids: CAISDTSLGDTQYF. CDR3 DNA: TGTGCCATCAGTGATACTAGCCTGGGAGATACGCAGTATTTT.